The 9 T cell receptor beta chains below were found in one sample sequenced in a study of T cell responses to AZD1222 COVID-19 vaccine. TCRdb's copy holds only in-frame clones and misses some; the assay was immunoSEQ multiplex PCR. The data show around 200,000 clones, with 88% seen just once and roughly 27% held by the top ten. Sequenced here: peripheral blood, sampled 28 days after the second AZD1222 dose. The receptors stem from an adult who received the AZD1222 COVID-19 vaccine.

The chain combines TRBV2 with TRBJ2-7; D gene unclear. Germline assignment: CDR1 SNHLY and CDR2 FYNNEI. The ends were cut back, 6 bases at V and 3 bases at J, with 12 bases in the middle. CDR3 length: 13 amino acids. The CDR3 loop reads CASRPNSVYEQYF. Here the CDR3 DNA reads TGTGCCAGCAGACCAAACTCCGTCTACGAGCAGTACTTC.

The V and J genes are TRBV10-1 and TRBJ2-7; 14 positions match TRBD2. V dropped 10 bases and J dropped 3; count of bases not matched to a gene: 14. The CDR3 runs to 17 residues. The germline gives CDR1 WNHNN, CDR2 SYGVQD (reference sequence). The CDR3 loop is CATYSGLAGARHYEQYF. The CDR3 DNA follows: TGCGCCACCTATTCGGGACTAGCGGGAGCAAGGCACTACGAGCAGTACTTC.

The genes are TRBV7-2 and TRBJ1-3; D ambiguous. This CDR3 spans 12 amino acids. The V end was cut by 2 bases, the J end by 7 bases, with 6 bases between. Looked up from germline, CDR1 is SGHTA and CDR2 is FQGNSA. For the CDR3, the DNA is TGTGCCAGCAGCTTAATGGCCAACACCATATATTTT. Protein: CASSLMANTIYF.

Remarks on this clone: This CDR3 is also generated by other DNA sequences in the sample. J is TRBJ1-1 and V is TRBV5-1; possible D gene TRBD1, 5 bases. Germline assignment: CDR1 SGHRS and CDR2 YFSETQ. V shed 4 bases and J shed 4 bases, with 11 bases lying between them. This CDR3 spans 13 amino acids. In nucleotides, the CDR3 is TGCGCCAGCAGCCCGCAGGGAGGCACTGAAGCTTTCTTT. Protein: CASSPQGGTEAFF.

V is TRBV3-1 (or the pseudogene TRBV3-2) and J is TRBJ2-3; D unclear. CDR1 LGHDT and CDR2 YNNKEL come from the germline V gene (reference sequence). The CDR3 extends over 12 amino acids. V lost 2 bases and J lost 4, with 4 bases in between. The CDR3, as DNA: TGTGCCAGCAGCCAATTCCCAGATACGCAGTATTTT. Amino acid sequence: CASSQFPDTQYF.

The CDR3 nucleotides read TGTGCCACCAGTGCTCGGACAGGGGTGAATACGCAGTATTTT. This gives the protein CATSARTGVNTQYF. The chain is built from TRBV24-1 and TRBJ2-3; 9 nucleotides line up with TRBD1. V lost 5 bases and J lost 7; bases outside the gene matches: 6. Germline-derived CDR1 and CDR2 are KGHDR and SFDVKD. CDR3 length: 14 amino acids.

The chain employs TRBV9 and TRBJ2-1, with D perhaps TRBD1 (5 bases). From germline, CDR1 is SGDLS and CDR2 YYNGEE. The length of the CDR3 is 14 residues. V was pared by 2 bases and J by 3 bases, with 9 bases between. CDR3 coding DNA: TGTGCCAGCAGCGTTTGGCAGGGCTACAATGAGCAGTTCTTC. It specifies CASSVWQGYNEQFF. The full variable domain, in which reference TRBV9 and TRBJ2-1 provide the parts outside the CDR3, is DSGVTQTPKHLITATGQRVTLRCSPRSGDLSVYWYQQSLDQGLQFLIQYYNGEERAKGNILERFSAQQFPDLHSELNLSSLELGDSALYFCASSVWQGYNEQFFGPGTRLTVL.

The gene calls are TRBV12-3 or TRBV12-4 and TRBJ2-1; the D is unclear. V lost 3 bases and J lost 7, with 4 bases in between. The CDR3 is 11 residues long. CDR3 in amino acids: CASSFRNEQFF. DNA of the CDR3: TGTGCCAGCAGTTTCCGTAATGAGCAGTTCTTC.

The V and J genes are TRBV11-3 and TRBJ2-7, with 11 positions matching TRBD2. This CDR3 spans 12 amino acids. With V trimmed by 2 bases and J by 9 bases, 0 bases remained unmatched. Germline V gives CDR1 SGHNT, CDR2 YENEEA. In DNA form, the CDR3 reads TGTGCCAGCAGCTTAACTAGCGGGGGGCAGTACTTC. Translating it yields CASSLTSGGQYF.